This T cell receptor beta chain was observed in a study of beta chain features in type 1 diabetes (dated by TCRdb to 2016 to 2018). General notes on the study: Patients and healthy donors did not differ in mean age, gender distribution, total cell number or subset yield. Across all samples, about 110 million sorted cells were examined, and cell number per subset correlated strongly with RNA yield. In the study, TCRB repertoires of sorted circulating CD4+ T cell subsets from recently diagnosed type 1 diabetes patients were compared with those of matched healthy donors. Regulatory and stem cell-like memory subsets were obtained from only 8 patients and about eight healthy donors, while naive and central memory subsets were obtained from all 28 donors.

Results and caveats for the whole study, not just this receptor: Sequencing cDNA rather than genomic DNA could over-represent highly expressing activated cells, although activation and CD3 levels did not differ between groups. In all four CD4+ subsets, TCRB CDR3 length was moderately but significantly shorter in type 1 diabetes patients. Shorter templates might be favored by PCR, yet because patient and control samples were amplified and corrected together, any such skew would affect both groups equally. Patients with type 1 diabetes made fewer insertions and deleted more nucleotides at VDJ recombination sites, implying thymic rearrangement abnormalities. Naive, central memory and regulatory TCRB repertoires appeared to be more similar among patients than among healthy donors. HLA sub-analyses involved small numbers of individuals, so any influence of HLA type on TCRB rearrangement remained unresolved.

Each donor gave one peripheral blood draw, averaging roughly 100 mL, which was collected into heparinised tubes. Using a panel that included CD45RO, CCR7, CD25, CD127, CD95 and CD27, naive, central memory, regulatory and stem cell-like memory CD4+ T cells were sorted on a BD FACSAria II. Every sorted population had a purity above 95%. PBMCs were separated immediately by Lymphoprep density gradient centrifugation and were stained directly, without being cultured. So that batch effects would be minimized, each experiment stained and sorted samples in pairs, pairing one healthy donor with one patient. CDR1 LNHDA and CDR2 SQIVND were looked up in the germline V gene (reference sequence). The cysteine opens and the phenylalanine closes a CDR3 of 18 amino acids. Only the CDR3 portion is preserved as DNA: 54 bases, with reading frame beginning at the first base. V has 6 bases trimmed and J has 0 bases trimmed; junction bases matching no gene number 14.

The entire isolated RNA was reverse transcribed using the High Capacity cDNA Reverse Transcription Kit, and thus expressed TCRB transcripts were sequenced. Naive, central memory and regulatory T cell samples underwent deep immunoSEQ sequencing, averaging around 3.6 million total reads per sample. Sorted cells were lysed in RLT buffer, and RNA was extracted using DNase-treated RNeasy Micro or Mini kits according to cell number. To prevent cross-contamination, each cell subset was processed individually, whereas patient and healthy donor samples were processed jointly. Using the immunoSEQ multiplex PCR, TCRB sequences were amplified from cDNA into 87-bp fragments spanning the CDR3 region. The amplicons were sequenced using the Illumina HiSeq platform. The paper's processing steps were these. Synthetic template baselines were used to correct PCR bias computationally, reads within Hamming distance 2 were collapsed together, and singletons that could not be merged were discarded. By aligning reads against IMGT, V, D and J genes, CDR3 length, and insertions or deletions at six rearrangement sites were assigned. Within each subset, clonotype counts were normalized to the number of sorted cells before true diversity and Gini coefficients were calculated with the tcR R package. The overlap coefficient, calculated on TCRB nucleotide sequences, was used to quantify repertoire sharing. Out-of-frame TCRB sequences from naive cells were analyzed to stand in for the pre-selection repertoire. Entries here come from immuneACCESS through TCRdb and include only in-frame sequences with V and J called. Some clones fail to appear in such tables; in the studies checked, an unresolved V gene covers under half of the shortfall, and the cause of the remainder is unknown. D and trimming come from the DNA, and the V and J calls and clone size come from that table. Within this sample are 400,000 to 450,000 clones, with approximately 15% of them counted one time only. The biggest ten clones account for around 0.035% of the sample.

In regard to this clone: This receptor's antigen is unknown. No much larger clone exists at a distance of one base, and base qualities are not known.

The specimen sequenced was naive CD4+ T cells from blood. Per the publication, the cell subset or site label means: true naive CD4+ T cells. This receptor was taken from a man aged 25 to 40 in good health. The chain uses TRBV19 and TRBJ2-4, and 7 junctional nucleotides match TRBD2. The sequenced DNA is TGTGCCAGTAGCCCTAGCGGAGTTAGTAGGGTAGCCAAAAACATTCAGTACTTC. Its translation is CASSPSGVSRVAKNIQYF.